These 11 T cell receptor beta chains were all obtained from the same sample, sequenced in a study of Graves' ophthalmopathy and Graves' hyperthyroidism. Researchers took RNA transcripts and amplified TCR beta CDR3 regions from them. First-round RT-PCR relied on HTBI primers, and a second-round multiplex PCR came next. TCRdb re-called the multiplex PCR reads with MiXCR, one entry per CDR3 protein. The sample has about 620,000 distinct CDR3 sequences; over 20% are singletons. Sequenced material: peripheral blood. The receptors stem from a woman younger than 35 with stable Graves' hyperthyroidism. Some clones in this sample may be carry-over from other donors' samples.

This clonotype appeared a few times. The chain is built from TRBV7-3 and TRBJ1-1, with D maybe TRBD1 (5 bases). V was cut by 2 bases and J by 2 bases, with 9 bases left in between. Germline assignment: CDR1 SGHTA and CDR2 FQGTGA. The CDR3 totals 14 residues. The CDR3 is CASSLRGTNTEAFF. The CDR3 nucleotides are TGTGCCAGCAGCTTACGTGGGACCAACACTGAAGCTTTCTTT.

This chain joins TRBV6-2 or TRBV6-3 and TRBJ2-7; 8 positions match TRBD2. Germline V CDR1 and CDR2: MNHEY, SVGEGT. The CDR3 totals 16 residues. The V and J ends lost 2 bases and 3 bases, in that order; junction bases with no gene match: 9. The CDR3 is CASSYTLAGSYYEQYF. The CDR3 nucleotides read TGTGCCAGCAGTTACACTTTAGCGGGGAGTTACTACGAGCAGTACTTC.

This clonotype was counted many times. The chain couples TRBV7-2 to TRBJ2-7, with D possibly called TRBD1 or TRBD2 (5 bases each). The CDR3 covers 13 residues. CDR1 SGHTA and CDR2 FQGNSA come from the germline V gene. V lost 5 bases, J lost 0 bases, and 8 bases lay in between. This CDR3 reads CASSLGASYEQYF. The CDR3 nucleotides are TGTGCCAGCAGCCTCGGGGCCTCCTACGAGCAGTACTTC.

This clonotype appeared a few times. The chain uses TRBV5-1 and TRBJ1-3; no definite D call. The CDR3 sequence is 14 residues long. Germline CDR1 is SGHRS and CDR2 is YFSETQ. V was shortened by 2 bases and J by 2 bases, with 8 bases between the two germline ends. CDR3 in DNA: TGCGCCAGCAGCTTCGGGAAGACTGGAAACACCATATATTTT. Translated: CASSFGKTGNTIYF. The entire variable domain, with the rest obtained from reference TRBV5-1 and TRBJ1-3, is as follows: KAGVTQTPRYLIKTRGQQVTLSCSPISGHRSVSWYQQTPGQGLQFLFEYFSETQRNKGNFPGRFSGRQFSNSRSEMNVSTLELGDSALYLCASSFGKTGNTIYFGEGSWLTVV.

This clonotype was picked up a small number of times. The chain is built from TRBV20-1 and TRBJ2-2; D remains ambiguous. Germline CDR1 reads DFQATT; CDR2 reads SNEGSKA (reference sequence). V lost 3 bases and J lost 3, with 5 bases in between. CDR3 size: 12 residues. CDR3 sequence (DNA): TGCAGTGCTAGTGAATACACCGGGGAGCTGTTTTTT. Translation: CSASEYTGELFF.

The chain employs TRBV12-3 or TRBV12-4 and TRBJ2-6; D perhaps matches TRBD1 (6 bases). The V end was cut by 3 bases, the J end by 2 bases, with 11 bases between. The CDR3 loop spans 16 amino acids. This CDR3 reads CASSLGTSTGANVLTF. CDR3 sequence (DNA): TGTGCCAGCAGTTTGGGGACAAGTACTGGGGCCAACGTCCTGACTTTC.

The chain recombines TRBV4-1 with TRBJ1-5; 12 bases line up with TRBD1. J gave up 6 bases and V 6 bases, and 12 bases lay outside the gene matches. The CDR3 is 17 residues long. CDR1 is MGHRA and CDR2 is YSYEKL in the germline V gene. CDR3 DNA: TGCGCCAGCAGACCTACTCCGGGACAGGGGGCAAGTCAGCCCCAGCATTTT. This translates into CASRPTPGQGASQPQHF.

The gene calls are TRBV6-1 and TRBJ1-3; D unresolved. Per germline, CDR1 MNHNS and CDR2 SASEGT. The V end lost 6 bases, the J end lost 4 bases, and 19 bases lay between the germline ends. This CDR3 is built from 16 residues. CDR3 DNA: TGTGCCAGCAGCCCGATGGGCTTGTTAGGGGGAAACACCATATATTTT. Its protein is CASSPMGLLGGNTIYF.

This clonotype was seen repeatedly, ten times or more. The V and J genes are TRBV6-1 and TRBJ2-7; 7 bases align to TRBD2. The germline gives CDR1 MNHNS, CDR2 SASEGT. V trimming: 4 bases; J trimming: 3 bases; junction bases outside the gene matches: 6. The CDR3 runs 14 residues. This CDR3 reads CASSASGTNYEQYF. The CDR3 DNA reads as TGTGCCAGCAGTGCAAGCGGGACCAACTACGAGCAGTACTTC.

V gene TRBV13 combines with J gene TRBJ2-5, with 7 positions matching TRBD2. Germline-derived CDR1 and CDR2 are PRHDT and FYEKMQ (reference sequence). CDR3 size: 18 residues. V lost 4 bases to trimming and J lost 0 bases; unmatched junction nucleotides: 14. As DNA, the CDR3 is TGTGCCAGCAGCTCACAGCGGGGCGGGATGCCGTACCAAGAGACCCAGTACTTC. Translation gives CASSSQRGGMPYQETQYF.

At least ten counts were recorded for this clonotype. V gene TRBV12-3 or TRBV12-4 combines with J gene TRBJ1-5; D is uncertain. With 2 bases removed from V and 6 bases from J, the gap between germline ends came to 14 bases. CDR3 length: 15 amino acids. CDR3 bases: TGTGCCAGCAGTTTAAGGGCGGAGTTCAGTCAGCCCCAGCATTTT. It yields the protein CASSLRAEFSQPQHF.